The present TCR beta chain was sequenced within a study of response to subunit inactivated influenza vaccine. Germline CDR1 and CDR2: SGHRS and YFSETQ. This CDR3 has 13 amino acids. The V end lost 1 base, the J end lost 8 bases, and 10 bases lay between the germline ends. Using its own MiXCR run on the RT-PCR reads, TCRdb lists one record per CDR3 protein. The sample shows 800,000 or so distinct CDR3 sequences, about 20% of them seen only once. This clonotype was observed a few times. No antigen is known for it. Study conclusions and caveats: Only a handful of new T cells, the authors suggested, are recruited with each seasonal influenza vaccination.

The specimen was PBMCs from blood, collected roughly 5 days after vaccination. This chain links TRBV5-1 with TRBJ2-1; D unclear. This clonotype originated in a man aged 45-65 years who received an inactivated influenza vaccine. CDR3 in DNA: TGCGCCAGCAGCTTGAATCGATTGGATGAGCAGTTCTTC. This codes for CASSLNRLDEQFF.